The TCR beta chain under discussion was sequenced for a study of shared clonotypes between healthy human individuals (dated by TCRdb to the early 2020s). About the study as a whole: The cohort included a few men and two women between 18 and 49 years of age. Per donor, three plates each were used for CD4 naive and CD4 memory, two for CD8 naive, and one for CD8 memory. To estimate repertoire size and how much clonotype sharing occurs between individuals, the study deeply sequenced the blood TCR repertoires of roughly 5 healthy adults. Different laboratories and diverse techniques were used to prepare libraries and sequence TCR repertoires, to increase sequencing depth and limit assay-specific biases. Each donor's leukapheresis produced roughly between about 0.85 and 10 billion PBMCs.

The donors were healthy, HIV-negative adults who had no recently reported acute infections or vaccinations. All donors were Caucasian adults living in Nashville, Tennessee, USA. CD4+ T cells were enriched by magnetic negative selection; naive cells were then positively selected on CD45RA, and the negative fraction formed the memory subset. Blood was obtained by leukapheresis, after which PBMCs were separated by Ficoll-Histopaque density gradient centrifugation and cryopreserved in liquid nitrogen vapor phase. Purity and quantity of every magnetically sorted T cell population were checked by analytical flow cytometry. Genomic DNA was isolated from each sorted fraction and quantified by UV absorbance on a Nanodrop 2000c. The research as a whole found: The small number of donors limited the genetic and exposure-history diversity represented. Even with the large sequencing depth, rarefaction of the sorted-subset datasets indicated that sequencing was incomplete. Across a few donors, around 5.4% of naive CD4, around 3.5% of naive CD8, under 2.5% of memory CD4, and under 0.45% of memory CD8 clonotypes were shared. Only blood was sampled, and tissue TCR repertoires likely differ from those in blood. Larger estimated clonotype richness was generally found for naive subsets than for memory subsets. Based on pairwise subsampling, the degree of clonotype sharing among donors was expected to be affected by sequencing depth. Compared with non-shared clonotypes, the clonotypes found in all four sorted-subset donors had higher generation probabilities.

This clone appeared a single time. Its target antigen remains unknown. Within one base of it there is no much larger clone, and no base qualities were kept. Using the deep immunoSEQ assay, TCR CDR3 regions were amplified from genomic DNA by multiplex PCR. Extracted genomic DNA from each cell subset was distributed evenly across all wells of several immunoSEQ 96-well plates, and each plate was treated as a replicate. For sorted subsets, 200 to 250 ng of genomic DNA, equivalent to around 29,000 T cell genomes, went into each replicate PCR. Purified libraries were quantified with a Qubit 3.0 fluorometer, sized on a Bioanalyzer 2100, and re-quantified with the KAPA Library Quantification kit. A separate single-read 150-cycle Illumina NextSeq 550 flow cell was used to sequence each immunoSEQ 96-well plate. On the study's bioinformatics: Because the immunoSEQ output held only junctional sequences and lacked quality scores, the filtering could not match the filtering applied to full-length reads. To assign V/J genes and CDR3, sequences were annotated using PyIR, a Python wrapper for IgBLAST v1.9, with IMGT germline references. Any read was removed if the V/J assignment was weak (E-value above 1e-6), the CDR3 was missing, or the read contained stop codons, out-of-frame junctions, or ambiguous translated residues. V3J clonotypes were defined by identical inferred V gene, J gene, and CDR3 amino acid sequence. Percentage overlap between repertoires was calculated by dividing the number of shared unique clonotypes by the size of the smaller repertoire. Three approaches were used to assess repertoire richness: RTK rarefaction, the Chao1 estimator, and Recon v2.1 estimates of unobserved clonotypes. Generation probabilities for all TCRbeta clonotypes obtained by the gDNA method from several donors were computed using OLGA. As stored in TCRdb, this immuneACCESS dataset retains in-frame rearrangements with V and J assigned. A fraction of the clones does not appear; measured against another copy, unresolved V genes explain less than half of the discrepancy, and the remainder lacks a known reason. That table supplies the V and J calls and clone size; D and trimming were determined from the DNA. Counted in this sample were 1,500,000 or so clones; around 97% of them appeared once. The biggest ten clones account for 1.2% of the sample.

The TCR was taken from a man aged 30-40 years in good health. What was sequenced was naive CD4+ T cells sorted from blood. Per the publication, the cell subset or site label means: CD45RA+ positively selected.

Here is the DNA: TGTGCCAGCAGCTCGAGACAGGGAACACACAATGAGCAGTTCTTC. Its protein product is CASSSRQGTHNEQFF. The sequence joins TRBV11-2 to TRBJ2-1; 7 central nucleotides agree with TRBD1. Reading from cysteine to phenylalanine, the CDR3 counts 15 amino acids. Just CDR3 DNA is preserved here, 45 bases in frame from base 1. Taken from the germline V gene, the CDR1 and CDR2 loops are SGHAT and FQNNGV. Germline trimming amounts to 4 bases on V and 5 bases on J, with 8 as the count of junction bases outside the gene matches.